These T cell receptor beta chains were read from a single sample in a study of blood T cell repertoires in COVID-19. Measured with immunoSEQ multiplex PCR; TCRdb has only the in-frame clones, and not every one. The sample records around 160,000 clones, around four fifths being singletons. The sample was peripheral blood. The receptors were sampled from a woman aged 40 to 49 with active or convalescent COVID-19. The CDR3 runs from the conserved cysteine through the conserved F or W. Each record gives: clone size, V gene, J gene, D gene, CDR3 protein, CDR3 DNA. The D gene is left open where the match is weak. For some rows the clone size is stated as once, few or many, or as a class when expanded; others skip it.

-	TRBV6-1	TRBJ2-3	-	CASSEVGGDTQYF	TGTGCCAGCAGTGAAGTGGGGGGAGATACGCAGTATTTT
-	TRBV7-2	TRBJ1-1	TRBD1	CASSLAAGGPTEAFF	TGTGCCAGCAGCTTAGCGGCAGGGGGGCCCACTGAAGCTTTCTTT
-	TRBV5-4	TRBJ2-2	-	CATTSTNTGELFF	TGTGCCACGACAAGCACGAACACCGGGGAGCTGTTTTTT
-	TRBV5-6	TRBJ1-5	-	CASSWSYNQPQHF	TGTGCCAGCAGCTGGAGTTACAATCAGCCCCAGCATTTT
many	TRBV18	TRBJ2-7	-	CASSPRTDQDEQYF	TGTGCCAGCTCCCCGCGTACAGATCAGGACGAGCAGTACTTC
-	TRBV7-9	TRBJ1-2	TRBD1	CASSSPGQGNGYTF	TGTGCCAGCAGCTCCCCGGGACAGGGTAATGGCTACACCTTC
-	TRBV30	TRBJ1-1	-	CAWSLGAGSGAFF	TGTGCCTGGAGTCTTGGGGCAGGGTCGGGAGCTTTCTTT
-	TRBV27	TRBJ2-2	TRBD2	CASRGGIGANTGELFF	TGTGCCAGCAGGGGAGGGATCGGGGCTAACACCGGGGAGCTGTTTTTT
-	TRBV12-3/TRBV12-4	TRBJ1-1	TRBD1	CASATGGGTEAFF	TGTGCCAGCGCGACAGGGGGGGGCACTGAAGCTTTCTTT
-	TRBV10-3	TRBJ1-1	-	CAIAGGLFEAFF	TGTGCCATCGCCGGCGGACTCTTCGAAGCTTTCTTT
-	TRBV5-6	TRBJ1-1	-	CASSFADMNTEAFF	TGTGCCAGCAGCTTCGCGGATATGAACACTGAAGCTTTCTTT
-	TRBV7-8	TRBJ1-6	-	CASSLAGTLHF	TGTGCCAGCAGCCTTGCCGGGACCCTCCACTTT
-	TRBV15	TRBJ2-6	-	CATSRDTLNLMTVGANVLTF	TGTGCCACCAGCAGAGACACCCTAAATCTAATGACAGTAGGGGCCAACGTCCTGACTTTC
-	TRBV28	TRBJ2-7	-	CASSLSTGAGTSYEQYF	TGTGCCAGCAGTTTATCAACCGGGGCGGGGACTTCCTACGAGCAGTACTTC
-	TRBV6-6	TRBJ1-2	TRBD1	CASSLLPGQGAGGYGYTF	TGTGCCAGCAGTCTCCTACCGGGACAGGGGGCCGGGGGCTATGGCTACACCTTC
-	TRBV4-2	TRBJ1-6	-	CASSQEAGNSPLHF	TGTGCCAGCAGCCAAGAGGCGGGGAATTCACCCCTCCACTTT
-	TRBV19	TRBJ1-2	-	CASSIIATNYGYTF	TGTGCCAGTAGTATAATAGCCACTAACTATGGCTACACCTTC
-	TRBV7-9	TRBJ2-7	-	CASSFKGTGTKSDEQYF	TGTGCCAGCAGCTTTAAAGGCACAGGGACGAAGTCGGACGAGCAGTACTTC
-	TRBV2	TRBJ2-7	TRBD1	CASLLDRAYEQYF	TGTGCCAGCCTACTGGACAGGGCCTACGAGCAGTACTTC
once	TRBV28	TRBJ1-2	TRBD1	CASSSPDRAYGYTF	TGTGCCAGCAGTTCCCCGGACAGGGCTTATGGCTACACCTTC
-	TRBV7-9	TRBJ2-7	TRBD2	CASSSSGSMDEQYF	TGTGCCAGCAGCTCTAGCGGGAGCATGGACGAGCAGTACTTC
-	TRBV28	TRBJ2-5	-	CASSRPGHKKETQYF	TGTGCCAGCAGCCGACCGGGACACAAGAAAGAGACCCAGTACTTC
-	TRBV5-5	TRBJ2-1	-	CASSSYGNEQFF	TGTGCCAGCAGCTCCTACGGGAATGAGCAGTTCTTC
once	TRBV29-1	TRBJ1-4	TRBD1	CSVRIGQGVGKLFF	TGCAGCGTCCGAATTGGGCAGGGGGTCGGCAAACTGTTTTTT
few	TRBV29-1	TRBJ2-1	TRBD2	CSVYTSGGDNEQFF	TGCAGCGTCTATACTAGCGGGGGGGACAATGAGCAGTTCTTC
once	TRBV30	TRBJ1-5	TRBD1	CAWNQGARQPQHF	TGTGCCTGGAATCAGGGGGCGAGGCAGCCCCAGCATTTT
few	TRBV3-1/TRBV3-2	TRBJ2-7	-	CASSFQGGEQYF	TGTGCCAGCAGCTTCCAGGGGGGCGAGCAGTACTTC
-	TRBV30	TRBJ1-1	-	CAWSREGIEAFF	TGTGCCTGGAGCCGGGAGGGAATTGAAGCTTTCTTT
-	TRBV14	TRBJ2-5	-	CASSQNFGETQYF	TGTGCCAGCAGCCAAAACTTCGGGGAGACCCAGTACTTC
-	TRBV28	TRBJ2-7	-	CASRLPLPQGYEQYF	TGTGCCAGCAGACTACCTTTACCCCAGGGCTACGAGCAGTACTTC
once	TRBV4-1	TRBJ2-2	TRBD2	CASSQDRGTSRTGELFF	TGCGCCAGCAGCCAAGATAGGGGGACTAGCCGCACCGGGGAGCTGTTTTTT
-	TRBV5-6	TRBJ2-1	TRBD2	CASSLRMWTSSNEQFF	TGTGCCAGCAGCTTGCGGATGTGGACTAGCTCGAATGAGCAGTTCTTC
-	TRBV5-1	TRBJ2-2	TRBD2	CASSPGTSGNTGELFF	TGCGCCAGCAGCCCCGGTACTAGCGGGAACACCGGGGAGCTGTTTTTT
-	TRBV5-4	TRBJ1-1	-	CASSLFEDFPEAFF	TGTGCCAGCAGCTTGTTCGAAGACTTCCCCGAAGCTTTCTTT
-	TRBV7-6	TRBJ2-3	TRBD1	CASSFGRGQDRDTQYF	TGTGCCAGCAGCTTTGGCCGGGGACAGGATAGAGATACGCAGTATTTT
-	TRBV5-1	TRBJ1-4	-	CASAAMGGSTNEKLFF	TGCGCCAGCGCTGCCATGGGAGGATCAACTAATGAAAAACTGTTTTTT
-	TRBV19	TRBJ2-1	TRBD2	CASSMTSGVYNEQFF	TGTGCCAGTAGTATGACTAGCGGGGTTTACAATGAGCAGTTCTTC
-	TRBV19	TRBJ2-7	TRBD1	CASSEGTGGTKQYF	TGTGCCAGTAGTGAAGGGACAGGGGGGACCAAGCAGTACTTC
once	TRBV11-2	TRBJ2-5	TRBD1	CASSSSGQGRETQYF	TGTGCCAGCAGCTCCAGCGGACAGGGGCGGGAGACCCAGTACTTC
-	TRBV19	TRBJ1-6	-	CASSMEGDRRSPLHF	TGTGCCAGTAGTATGGAAGGAGATCGGCGATCACCCCTCCACTTT
-	TRBV28	TRBJ2-3	-	CASSSGGSSSTDTQYF	TGTGCCAGCAGTTCTGGGGGCTCCTCTAGCACAGATACGCAGTATTTT
-	TRBV10-3	TRBJ1-2	-	CAISEGRLGYTF	TGTGCCATCAGTGAGGGGCGCTTAGGCTACACCTTC
-	TRBV28	TRBJ2-7	TRBD1	CASSPRTGGRYEQYF	TGTGCCAGCAGTCCTAGGACAGGGGGCCGATACGAGCAGTACTTC
-	TRBV2	TRBJ2-3	-	CASTAQASSTDTQYF	TGTGCCAGCACTGCACAGGCTTCTAGCACAGATACGCAGTATTTT
-	TRBV20-1	TRBJ2-7	-	CSASRRDTSYEQYF	TGCAGTGCTAGTCGTAGGGACACGTCCTACGAGCAGTACTTC
-	TRBV5-1	TRBJ2-1	-	CASSLYRGSVGNEQFF	TGCGCCAGCAGCTTGTACCGCGGTAGCGTAGGGAATGAGCAGTTCTTC
-	TRBV5-4	TRBJ1-2	TRBD1	CASSLGQGDLYGYTF	TGTGCCAGCAGCCTGGGACAGGGTGACCTCTATGGCTACACCTTC
-	TRBV27	TRBJ1-6	-	CASSFRDSPLHF	TGTGCCAGCAGTTTCAGGGATTCACCCCTCCACTTT
-	TRBV7-2	TRBJ2-6	TRBD1	CASSLGDRGIPGANVLTF	TGTGCCAGCAGCTTAGGGGACAGGGGGATACCTGGGGCCAACGTCCTGACTTTC
-	TRBV3-1/TRBV3-2	TRBJ1-1	-	CASSQEGRTSEAFF	TGTGCCAGCAGCCAAGAAGGGAGGACGTCTGAAGCTTTCTTT
-	TRBV6-6	TRBJ1-2	-	CASSYSTDNYGYTF	TGTGCCAGCAGTTACTCGACAGATAACTATGGCTACACCTTC
few	TRBV7-2	TRBJ2-5	-	CASSLSRETYQETQYF	TGTGCCAGCAGCTTATCCCGGGAAACGTACCAAGAGACCCAGTACTTC
-	TRBV19	TRBJ2-7	TRBD1	CASSIGQGTYEQYF	TGTGCCAGTAGTATAGGACAGGGAACCTACGAGCAGTACTTC
-	TRBV11-2	TRBJ2-7	-	CASSLAFRRGSFPYEQYF	TGTGCCAGCAGCTTAGCATTTCGACGCGGTAGTTTTCCCTACGAGCAGTACTTC
-	TRBV7-9	TRBJ2-2	-	CASSLLLATSGELFF	TGTGCCAGCAGCTTACTCCTAGCGACCAGCGGGGAGCTGTTTTTT